The 21 T cell receptor beta chains below all came from one sample that was sequenced in a study of identical twins. Each CDR3 protein gets one entry after TCRdb re-called the 5' RACE reads with MiXCR. The profile shows 250,000 to 300,000 distinct CDR3 sequences, about 8.9% of them singletons. These same data were also listed under a study on yellow fever vaccine responses in identical twins.

Source material: CD8+ T cells sorted from blood. These receptor sequences come from a woman younger than 35 in good health.

This clonotype came up many times. The chain combines TRBV6-4 with TRBJ2-3; maybe TRBD2 (6 bases). The CDR3 contains 13 residues. V lost 5 bases to trimming and J lost 0 bases, with 6 bases between them. Per germline, CDR1 MRHNA and CDR2 SNTAGT. CDR3 in DNA: TGTGCCAGCAGTAGCGGGAGCACAGATACGCAGTATTTT. Its protein is CASSSGSTDTQYF.

This clonotype was observed a few times. The rearrangement links TRBV4-3 to TRBJ2-7; no firm D call. V was cut by 1 base and J by 3 bases, with 16 bases left in between. The CDR3 spans 16 residues. Germline loops: CDR1 LGHNA, CDR2 YSLEER. CDR3 nucleotide sequence: TGCGCCAGCAGCCAAGGGCGAAACCGGGCGCTCTACGAGCAGTACTTC. Its translation: CASSQGRNRALYEQYF.

This clonotype was counted a few times. The J gene is TRBJ1-2, the V gene TRBV12-3 or TRBV12-4; 7 bases map to TRBD1. This CDR3 spans 18 amino acids. J was trimmed by 3 bases and V by 0 bases; bases with no gene match: 13. The CDR3 coding sequence is TGTGCCAGCAGTTTAGCCTTCGGTGCGGCAGGGGGGGACTATGGCTACACCTTC. Protein sequence: CASSLAFGAAGGDYGYTF.

This clonotype showed up many times. The junction and the germline gene differ at one end; a read error may be behind it. The V call is TRBV7-6, the J call TRBJ2-3; the match to TRBD1 covers 7 bases. CDR3 length: 14 amino acids. Germline lookup yields CDR1 SGHVS and CDR2 FNYEAQ. The CDR3 spells CASSSWDSRDTQYF. CDR3 nucleotide sequence: TGTGCCAGCAGCTCCTGGGACAGCAGAGATACGCAGTATTTT.

This clonotype appeared a few times. The chain couples TRBV6-2 or TRBV6-3 to TRBJ2-3; possible D gene TRBD1, 5 bases. The CDR3 covers 16 residues. V shed 3 bases and J shed 6 bases, with 19 bases lying between them. Germline V gene sequence: CDR1 MNHEY, CDR2 SVGEGT. CDR3 DNA sequence: TGTGCCAGCAGTTATAGCCCGACAGAGTCCCCGGATACGCAGTATTTT. The encoded protein is CASSYSPTESPDTQYF.

This clonotype has only a few counts. At one boundary the junction diverges from the germline segment, which might be a read error. The chain has TRBV7-7 and TRBJ2-2, with TRBD2 matching 13 bases. Germline CDR1 SSHAT, CDR2 FNYEAQ (reference sequence). The CDR3 extends over 18 amino acids. CDR3 sequence: CASSLAGTSGINTGELFF. The CDR3 nucleotides read TGTGCTAGCAGCTTAGCCGGGACTAGCGGGATTAACACCGGGGAGCTGTTTTTT.

The chain employs TRBV7-9 and TRBJ2-1; TRBD1 is a possible D gene (5 bases). Germline V lookup: CDR1 SEHNR, CDR2 FQNEAQ (reference sequence). V lost 5 bases to trimming and J lost 3 bases, with 17 bases between them. The CDR3 runs to 16 residues. This CDR3 reads CASSGVDSSYYNEQFF. The CDR3 DNA reads as TGTGCCAGCAGCGGGGTAGACAGCTCATACTACAATGAGCAGTTCTTC. The complete variable domain, with remaining parts taken from reference TRBV7-9 and TRBJ2-1, reads DTGVSQNPRHKITKRGQNVTFRCDPISEHNRLYWYRQTLGQGPEFLTYFQNEAQLEKSRLLSDRFSAERPKGSFSTLEIQRTEQGDSAMYLCASSGVDSSYYNEQFFGPGTRLTVL.

The chain carries TRBV7-9 and TRBJ2-4, with D possibly being TRBD2 (5 bases). V was clipped by 1 base and J by 1 base, with 5 bases between them. Germline V CDR1 and CDR2: SEHNR, FQNEAQ (reference sequence). This CDR3 is 14 amino acids long. For the CDR3, the DNA is TGTGCCAGCAGCTTAGGAGGGGCCAAAAACATTCAGTACTTC. Its protein is CASSLGGAKNIQYF.

This clonotype was recorded a few times. This chain joins TRBV19 and TRBJ2-1; 8 nucleotides match TRBD1. Germline CDR1 LNHDA, CDR2 SQIVND (reference sequence). V lost 3 bases, J lost 8 bases, and 3 bases stayed unmatched. The CDR3 has 13 amino acids. The CDR3 reads CASSIVTGDEQFF. The CDR3 nucleotides are TGTGCCAGTAGTATCGTGACAGGGGATGAGCAGTTCTTC.

This clonotype was seen a handful of times. The chain recombines TRBV12-3 or TRBV12-4 with TRBJ1-5, with D perhaps TRBD1 (6 bases). CDR3 length equals 16 residues. With 8 bases removed from V and 3 bases from J, the gap between germline ends came to 20 bases. CDR3 bases: TGTGCCAGCGGACTCGGACCCAGGGGAGACAATCAGCCCCAGCATTTT. This encodes CASGLGPRGDNQPQHF.

V and J are TRBV27 and TRBJ2-2; D remains ambiguous. The CDR3 length is 14 residues. Germline CDR1 MNHEY, CDR2 SMNVEV (reference sequence). The germline V and J ends were trimmed by 0 bases and 6 bases, with 8 bases remaining between them. CDR3 sequence reads: CASSLSLFPGELFF. CDR3 nucleotides: TGTGCCAGCAGTTTATCGCTATTCCCCGGGGAGCTGTTTTTT.

This clonotype was counted many times. V usage is TRBV3-1 and J usage is TRBJ1-6, with D maybe TRBD1 (5 bases). The CDR3 extends over 12 amino acids. Per the germline V gene, CDR1 is LGHDT and CDR2 is YNNKEL (reference sequence). Trimming took off 4 bases at V and 10 bases at J, with 8 bases between the two ends. The CDR3: CASSRGASPLHF. In nucleotides, the CDR3 is TGTGCCAGCAGCCGCGGGGCATCACCCCTCCACTTT. The entire variable domain, with the rest obtained from reference TRBV3-1 and TRBJ1-6, is as follows: DTAVSQTPKYLVTQMGNDKSIKCEQNLGHDTMYWYKQDSKKFLKIMFSYNNKELIINETVPNRFSPKSPDKAHLNLHINSLELGDSAVYFCASSRGASPLHFGNGTRLTVT.

This clonotype was observed at least ten times. This chain uses TRBV12-5 with TRBJ2-1; D is uncertain. Trimming shortened V by 2 bases and J by 8 bases, and 7 bases separated the two germline ends. Germline lookup yields CDR1 LGHNT and CDR2 FRNRAP. The CDR3 loop spans 12 amino acids. Written as DNA, the CDR3 is TGTGCTAGTGGTTTGTACCTACATGAGCAGTTCTTC. It translates to CASGLYLHEQFF.

This rearrangement joins TRBV20-1 to TRBJ1-6, with D perhaps TRBD1 (5 bases). Germline V gene lookup returns CDR1 DFQATT and CDR2 SNEGSKA (reference sequence). Trimming left V 1 base short and J 10 bases short, with 14 bases between. The CDR3 extends over 14 amino acids. This CDR3 reads CSARVRTSESPLHF. CDR3 DNA: TGCAGTGCTAGAGTCCGGACATCAGAATCACCCCTCCACTTT.

This clonotype was recorded at least ten times. V usage is TRBV5-1 and J usage is TRBJ2-1; D unclear. V was cut by 0 bases and J by 8 bases, with 15 bases left in between. CDR3 length: 15 residues. Germline V gives CDR1 SGHRS, CDR2 YFSETQ. The CDR3 DNA follows: TGCGCCAGCAGCTTGGCGTACCCCATGGGCCATGAGCAGTTCTTC. It specifies CASSLAYPMGHEQFF.

This clonotype was detected many times. V and J are TRBV7-8 and TRBJ2-2; D gene uncertain. Trimming took 5 bases from V and 4 from J, leaving 11 bases between them. Germline CDR1 is SGHVS and CDR2 is FQNEAQ. This CDR3 comprises 14 residues. This CDR3 reads CASSAPRATGELFF. The CDR3 bases are TGTGCCAGCAGCGCCCCTAGGGCCACCGGGGAGCTGTTTTTT.

This clonotype showed up just a few times. The rearrangement links TRBV4-1 to TRBJ2-1; D unclear. The CDR3 loop spans 12 amino acids. Germline V gives CDR1 MGHRA, CDR2 YSYEKL. Trimming stripped 3 bases from V and 5 bases from J, with 5 bases between. CDR3 sequence reads: CASSQPDNEQFF. The DNA for the CDR3 is TGCGCCAGCAGCCAGCCTGACAATGAGCAGTTCTTC.

This clonotype was detected many times. The rearrangement uses TRBV29-1 and TRBJ2-1; TRBD2 aligns across 11 bases. The CDR3 has 13 amino acids. V trimming: 3 bases; J trimming: 6 bases; junction bases outside the gene matches: 1. Germline assignment: CDR1 SQVTM and CDR2 ANQGSEA. DNA for the CDR3: TGCAGCGTTGATCTAGCGGGGGGCAATGAGCAGTTCTTC. This sequence encodes CSVDLAGGNEQFF.

This clonotype was counted a few times. J is TRBJ2-7 and V is TRBV7-9; 8 bases are a match to TRBD1. The germline V gene has CDR1 SEHNR and CDR2 FQNEAQ (reference sequence). Unmatched junction bases numbered 5, after V lost 4 bases and J lost 0 bases. The CDR3 is made up of 15 amino acids. The CDR3 DNA reads as TGTGCCAGCAGCTCCCGACAGGGGCCCTCCTACGAGCAGTACTTC. Protein product: CASSSRQGPSYEQYF.

The chain combines TRBV10-3 with TRBJ2-7; D is undetermined. Trimming cost V 2 bases and J 4 bases, with 9 bases left between them. The CDR3 extends over 13 amino acids. CDR1 is ENHRY, CDR2 SYGVKD, per germline. Here the CDR3 reads CAISEILRYEQYF. Here the CDR3 DNA reads TGTGCCATCAGTGAGATTTTGAGATACGAGCAGTACTTC.

The V gene is TRBV9, the J gene TRBJ1-1, with D possibly being TRBD1 (5 bases). Germline V gene sequence: CDR1 SGDLS, CDR2 YYNGEE. The CDR3 is made up of 14 amino acids. Trimming pared 3 bases from V and 2 bases from J, leaving 11 bases between. CDR3 in amino acids: CASSGTGPNTEAFF. The CDR3 DNA follows: TGTGCCAGCAGCGGGACGGGACCAAACACTGAAGCTTTCTTT.